A selection of T cell receptor beta chains follows, all from one sample in a study of T cell repertoires in aging, cancer and after chemotherapy. TCRdb analysed the multiplex PCR reads with MiXCR anew, one entry per CDR3 protein. The data show around 730 distinct CDR3 sequences, about 20% seen once. The specimen sequenced was blood. These receptors were taken from a human donor with a solid tumor. CDR3s include the opening cysteine and the closing phenylalanine or tryptophan. The D gene is left open where the match is weak. Clone size is given for some rows only: seen once, a few or many times, or a class if the clone is expanded.

D gene	V gene	J gene	clone size	CDR3 DNA	CDR3 protein
-	TRBV20-1	TRBJ2-2	large	TGCAGTGCTAGGCGCGCCAACACCGGGGAGCTGTTTTTT	CSARRANTGELFF
TRBD1	TRBV5-4	TRBJ2-1	few	TGTGCCAGCAGCCCAGGACAGGGGGGCGCCTACAATGAGCAGTTCTTC	CASSPGQGGAYNEQFF
-	TRBV12-3/TRBV12-4	TRBJ2-6	-	TGTGCCAGCAGTATCAGTGGCTCTGGGGCCAACGTCCTGACTTTC	CASSISGSGANVLTF
-	TRBV18	TRBJ2-3	few	TGTGCCAGCTCAACCACCGGTAGTGGGGGAACAGATACGCAGTATTTT	CASSTTGSGGTDTQYF
TRBD2	TRBV5-6	TRBJ2-5	few	TGTGCCAGCAGCTTTAGGCGGGGGGGTGTCGGAGAGACCCAGTACTTC	CASSFRRGGVGETQYF
-	TRBV6-5	TRBJ2-5	-	TGTGCCAGCAGTTACAACCCAGAGGGTATCCAAGAGACCCAGTACTTC	CASSYNPEGIQETQYF
-	TRBV12-3/TRBV12-4	TRBJ1-3	large	TGTGCCAGCAGTTTCGAGGGCCGAGGAAACACCATATATTTT	CASSFEGRGNTIYF
-	TRBV7-9	TRBJ2-3	few	TGTGCCAGCAGTCGGTCGGCAGATACGCAGTATTTT	CASSRSADTQYF
-	TRBV30	TRBJ2-1	-	TGTGCCTGTACAAAATATGAGCAGTTCTTC	CACTKYEQFF
TRBD2	TRBV6-2/TRBV6-3	TRBJ2-3	medium-sized	TGTGCCAGCAGTGGGACTAGCGGGGCAGATACGCAGTATTTT	CASSGTSGADTQYF
-	TRBV30	TRBJ1-3	large	TGTGCCTGGAGTGGACAGTTTTTCGGAAACACCATATATTTT	CAWSGQFFGNTIYF
TRBD1	TRBV7-2	TRBJ1-1	large	TGTGCCAGCAGCTTACGACAGGGGATGAACACTGAAGCTTTCTTT	CASSLRQGMNTEAFF
-	TRBV7-9	TRBJ1-6	large	TGTGCCAGCAGCGATCCCGGGAAGGGTTCACCCCTCCACTTT	CASSDPGKGSPLHF
-	TRBV5-1	TRBJ2-3	few	TGCGCCAGCAGCTGGACCCGGGACGGAAATACAGATACGCAGTATTTT	CASSWTRDGNTDTQYF
-	TRBV6-1	TRBJ1-1	large	TGTGCCAGCGGGGGGGTGGATACTGAAGCTTTCTTT	CASGGVDTEAFF
-	TRBV5-5	TRBJ1-1	-	TGTGCCAGCAGCGGGTCACGGACACTCAACACTCAAGCTTTCTTT	CASSGSRTLNTQAFF
TRBD1	TRBV7-2	TRBJ1-2	large	TGTGCCAGCAGCTTGTCGACAGGGGGGAACTATGGCTACACCTTC	CASSLSTGGNYGYTF
TRBD1	TRBV19	TRBJ1-6	large	TGTGCCAGTAGTAGAACCGGGACAGGAAATAATTCACCCCTCCACTTT	CASSRTGTGNNSPLHF
TRBD1	TRBV7-2	TRBJ1-2	once	TGTGCCAGCAGCTTGTCGACAGGGGGCTTGAGCTATGGCTACACCTTC	CASSLSTGGLSYGYTF